These 5 T cell receptor beta chains came from one sample sequenced in a study of T cells in Graves' hyperthyroidism and ophthalmopathy. Amplification of TCR beta CDR3 regions was performed using RNA transcripts as template. First-round RT-PCR with HTBI primers amplified the TCR CDR3 region. TCRdb re-called the multiplex PCR reads through MiXCR, storing one row per CDR3 protein. This repertoire shows hundreds of thousands of distinct CDR3 sequences, roughly 37% found once; its top ten account for 7% to 10%. Material: blood. The receptors stem from a man aged 18-30 years with Graves' hyperthyroidism.

This clonotype was detected only a few times. This chain connects TRBV7-9 to TRBJ1-2; D uncertain. Looked up from germline, CDR1 is SEHNR and CDR2 is FQNEAQ (reference sequence). The V gene lost 5 bases and the J gene lost 8 bases, with 18 bases spanning the gap. The CDR3 contains 14 residues. CDR3 coding DNA: TGTGCCAGCAGCCAAGATAACGGGTTACAGGGCTACACCTTC. Translating it yields CASSQDNGLQGYTF. Filled out from reference TRBV7-9 and TRBJ1-2, the complete variable domain reads DTGVSQNPRHKITKRGQNVTFRCDPISEHNRLYWYRQTLGQGPEFLTYFQNEAQLEKSRLLSDRFSAERPKGSFSTLEIQRTEQGDSAMYLCASSQDNGLQGYTFGSGTRLTVV.

The sample holds a few counts of this clonotype. One end of the junction does not line up with germline, which may come from a read error. The chain has TRBV7-2 and TRBJ1-5, with 9 bases that match TRBD1. CDR1 is SGHTA and CDR2 is FQGNSA in the germline V gene. The CDR3 runs 17 residues. CDR3 nucleotides: TGCGCCAGCAGCCCTGGACAGGGGACAATAAGCAATCAGCCCCAGCATTTT. Translating gives CASSPGQGTISNQPQHF.

This clonotype was seen a handful of times. V usage is TRBV2 and J usage is TRBJ2-7; either TRBD1 or TRBD2 may supply D (5 bases each). The germline V and J ends were trimmed by 6 bases and 3 bases, with 12 bases remaining between them. The CDR3 totals 13 residues. The V gene's germline CDR1 is SNHLY and CDR2 FYNNEI. CDR3 DNA: TGTGCCAGCAGAGGGGACGGATACTACGAGCAGTACTTC. It specifies CASRGDGYYEQYF.

This chain connects TRBV2 to TRBJ2-5; 7 positions match TRBD1. Per germline, CDR1 SNHLY and CDR2 FYNNEI. CDR3 length: 14 amino acids. The V segment lost 6 bases and the J segment 1 base; nucleotides outside the gene matches: 5. The chain's CDR3 is CASRDRTGQETQYF. DNA for the CDR3: TGTGCCAGCAGGGACAGGACAGGCCAAGAGACCCAGTACTTC.

This clonotype was seen ten or more times. This chain links TRBV25-1 with TRBJ2-2, with TRBD1 identical over 10 bases. This CDR3 is built from 16 residues. Trimming removed 4 bases from V and 7 bases from J; junction bases left unmatched: 9. The germline gives CDR1 MGHDK, CDR2 SYGVNS. This CDR3 is CASSVSGTGEFGELFF. CDR3 DNA: TGTGCCAGCAGTGTCTCCGGGACAGGGGAATTCGGGGAGCTGTTTTTT.